This T cell receptor (beta chain) was profiled in a study of control samples from healthy donors and cancer patients. Using immunoSEQ multiplex PCR, the repertoire was profiled, and TCRdb retains in-frame clones only, with some absent. Of approximately 70,000 clones in the sample, approximately 88% were seen once. This clone was seen once. Sample: blood. The source of this sequence is a man in his fifties in good health.

The CDR3 region has the DNA TGTGCCAGCAGCCTAGGGGAGGCCTACGAGCAGTACTTC. Encoded protein: CASSLGEAYEQYF. This chain uses TRBV7-9 with TRBJ2-7; D may be TRBD2 (6 bases). Trimming pared 5 bases from V and 2 bases from J, leaving 10 bases between. Germline CDR1 and CDR2: SEHNR and FQNEAQ (reference sequence). This CDR3 spans 13 amino acids.